This TCR beta chain was obtained from a study of cytomegalovirus exposure and HLA in healthy donors. Study overall: Researchers previously reported finding roughly 120 million unique TCR beta sequences from 150 million to 200 million T cells.

In the case of this clone: Its antigen is unknown.

Germline V CDR1 and CDR2: LGHNA, YSLEER. V dropped 4 bases and J dropped 0 bases, with 10 bases sitting between them. This CDR3 has 14 amino acids. Study-wide findings and caveats: The study labeled around 160 TCR beta chains cytomegalovirus-associated. In vitro data verified a few CMV-associated chains as specific for CMV antigens. Follow-up analysis later connected one missense variant in DCLRE1C with trimming of TCR beta V- and J-genes.

Primers included in the PCR were 60 Vbeta and 13 Jbeta primers. Repertoires were generated with immunoSEQ multiplex PCR, while TCRdb's copy carries only in-frame clones and drops some. The sample shows about 190,000 clones, over 80% of them seen only once. The TCR comes from a man aged 25-40 years in good health and CMV-seronegative. This chain uses TRBV4-3 with TRBJ2-7; D perhaps matches TRBD1 (5 bases). The specimen was PBMCs. CDR3 sequence reads: CASSLDINSYEQYF. CDR3 nucleotide sequence: TGCGCCAGCAGCCTGGACATAAACTCCTACGAGCAGTACTTC.